This T cell receptor (beta chain) is from a study of blood T cells in healthy people across ages. The second PCR ran 7 to 11 cycles with a sample-barcoded 5' primer and J-beta primers. All cDNA molecules were each tagged by a template-switch adaptor with 12 random nucleotides. There were at least 2.5 million CDR3-containing paired-end reads obtained from each sample. MiXCR was run by TCRdb on the 5' RACE reads, yielding one entry per CDR3 protein. The sample includes hundreds of thousands of distinct CDR3 sequences, more than 40% seen only once; the top ten take 30% to 35%. With regard to this clonotype: Its antigen is not identified.

Study-level points and caveats: With donor CMV status unknown, expanded clonotype changes were possibly confounded. The study found more naive CD4+ cells and higher diversity in long-lived than aged donors.

The CDR3 is 13 residues long. Trimming shortened V by 5 bases and J by 10 bases, and 14 bases separated the two germline ends. Germline V gene lookup returns CDR1 LGHDT and CDR2 YNNKEL (reference sequence). The chain employs TRBV3-1 and TRBJ1-4, with D possibly TRBD1 on 6 matching bases. Sequenced: blood. The sequence came from a woman aged 55-70 years in good health. The CDR3 DNA reads as TGTGCCAGCAGCGGGGGGCCCCGTGGAAAACTGTTTTTT. As protein: CASSGGPRGKLFF.